What follows are 32 T cell receptor beta chains derived from one specimen sequenced in a study of cytomegalovirus exposure and HLA in healthy donors. Amplification used 60 Vbeta primers and 13 Jbeta primers. Repertoires were generated with immunoSEQ multiplex PCR, while TCRdb's copy carries only in-frame clones and drops some. The repertoire has 170,000 or so clones, 75% to 90% of them found once; the top ten carry around 7%. Source material: PBMCs. The origin of the receptors is a man aged 25-40 years in good health and CMV-seropositive.

V is TRBV2 and J is TRBJ1-5; TRBD1 aligns across 9 bases. The trim removed 4 bases at V and 4 bases at J, leaving 5 bases unmatched. Per the germline V gene, CDR1 is SNHLY and CDR2 is FYNNEI. This CDR3 is built from 15 residues. The DNA for the CDR3 is TGTGCCAGCAGTGGGCCCGGGACAGGGAATCAGCCCCAGCATTTT. It translates to CASSGPGTGNQPQHF. Filled out from reference TRBV2 and TRBJ1-5, the complete variable domain reads EPEVTQTPSHQVTQMGQEVILRCVPISNHLYFYWYRQILGQKVEFLVSFYNNEISEKSEIFDDQFSVERPDGSNFTLKIRSTKLEDSAMYFCASSGPGTGNQPQHFGDGTRLSIL.

J is TRBJ2-5 and V is TRBV25-1; no reliable D call. The germline V gene has CDR1 MGHDK and CDR2 SYGVNS. There are 16 residues in the CDR3. V lost 5 bases to trimming and J lost 5 bases, with 21 bases between them. The CDR3 bases are TGTGCCAGCAGTTCCTTGAGGCAGCCCACCCCTGAGACCCAGTACTTC. Its protein is CASSSLRQPTPETQYF.

This chain uses TRBV4-1 with TRBJ2-7; no definite D call. Germline-derived CDR1 and CDR2 are MGHRA and YSYEKL. Trimming stripped 1 base from V and 0 bases from J, with 10 bases between. This CDR3 region has 15 residues. The CDR3, as DNA: TGCGCCAGCAGCCAAGGACACTCCTCCTCCTACGAGCAGTACTTC. Translating it yields CASSQGHSSSYEQYF.

The table lists this clone with a count of one. V is TRBV28 and J is TRBJ2-4; no firm D call. Germline lookup yields CDR1 MDHEN and CDR2 SYDVKM. The CDR3 is 17 amino acids. The V end lost 5 bases, the J end lost 0 bases, and 17 bases lay between the germline ends. The CDR3 region is CASSPRRLLLAKNIQYF. CDR3 nucleotide sequence: TGTGCCAGCAGTCCAAGGAGACTGTTACTAGCCAAAAACATTCAGTACTTC.

This chain joins TRBV5-5 and TRBJ2-5, with D possibly TRBD2 on 6 matching bases. The DNA end is more similar to TRBJ2-7, so the J call may be wrong. This CDR3 has 15 residues. CDR1 is SGHKS, CDR2 YYEKEE, per germline (reference sequence). The CDR3 DNA sequence: TGTGCCAGCAGCTTGGGGCAGGGAGGCGGCTACGAGCAGTACTTC. Protein product: CASSLGQGGGYEQYF.

The V and J genes are TRBV5-4 and TRBJ2-2, with 8 bases aligning to TRBD2. The length of the CDR3 is 16 residues. V shed 4 bases, J shed 6 bases, and the junction held 11 bases outside the gene matches. Germline V lookup: CDR1 SGHNT, CDR2 YYREEE (reference sequence). CDR3 residues: CASSPPDGGASGELFF. DNA for the CDR3: TGTGCCAGCAGCCCCCCCGACGGGGGGGCATCCGGGGAGCTGTTTTTT.

V gene TRBV10-2 combines with J gene TRBJ1-1, with unresolved D. Trimming removed 6 bases from V and 5 bases from J, with 22 bases in between. The CDR3 consists of 16 residues. CDR1 and CDR2 from the germline V gene are WSHSY and SAAADI. CDR3 amino acids: CASSPEGRGLLTEAFF. The DNA of the CDR3 is TGCGCCAGCAGCCCCGAAGGGCGGGGTCTCTTAACTGAAGCTTTCTTT.

The V gene is TRBV5-1, the J gene TRBJ1-1, with 7 bases that match TRBD1. V shed 0 bases and J 0 bases; nucleotides not matched to a gene: 2. The germline CDR1 and CDR2 sequences are SGHRS and YFSETQ. This CDR3 contains 15 residues. The DNA of the CDR3 is TGCGCCAGCAGCTTGGGACAGGGAATGAACACTGAAGCTTTCTTT. It encodes CASSLGQGMNTEAFF.

This sequence joins TRBV13 and TRBJ2-7; TRBD2 aligns across 7 bases. J lost 7 bases, V lost 6 bases, and 15 bases had no gene match. CDR3 length: 15 amino acids. CDR1 PRHDT and CDR2 FYEKMQ come from the germline V gene (reference sequence). DNA of the CDR3: TGTGCCAGCAGAGAGCGGGACCTAGGGGTCTGGGAGCAGTACTTC. Protein product: CASRERDLGVWEQYF.

The chain has TRBV2 and TRBJ1-2; weak D call: TRBD1 (6 bases). Germline V gives CDR1 SNHLY, CDR2 FYNNEI. This CDR3 is 13 amino acids long. Trimming removed 5 bases from V and 4 bases from J, with 11 bases in between. DNA of the CDR3: TGTGCCAGCAGTATGGACAGCTTCTATGGCTACACCTTC. This translates into CASSMDSFYGYTF.

In this sample, this clone turned up once. V is TRBV27 and J is TRBJ2-1, with D tentatively TRBD1 (6 bases). Germline V gives CDR1 MNHEY, CDR2 SMNVEV (reference sequence). V was cut by 4 bases and J by 9 bases, with 16 bases left in between. The CDR3 extends over 14 amino acids. DNA for the CDR3: TGTGCCAGCAGTTCCCTTACAGGGATGGCTGAGCAGTTCTTC. Translating it yields CASSSLTGMAEQFF.

The chain has TRBV7-2 and TRBJ2-7; D is ambiguous. The CDR3 is 15 amino acids. The germline V gene has CDR1 SGHTA and CDR2 FQGNSA. Deletions cut 5 bases from V and 3 bases from J, with 17 bases between. The CDR3 loop reads CASSRLLRYYYEQYF. CDR3 nucleotides: TGTGCCAGCAGCCGACTGCTCCGCTACTACTACGAGCAGTACTTC.

This rearrangement joins TRBV6-4 to TRBJ2-1; 10 bases map to TRBD2. CDR3 length: 15 residues. V trimming: 3 bases; J trimming: 8 bases; junction bases outside the gene matches: 7. CDR1 is MRHNA, CDR2 SNTAGT, per germline. The CDR3 loop reads CASSEASGSSDEQFF. The CDR3 region has the DNA TGTGCCAGCAGTGAGGCTAGCGGGAGTTCCGATGAGCAGTTCTTC.

J is TRBJ1-3 and V is TRBV10-2; D possibly corresponds to TRBD1 (6 bases). The CDR3 consists of 18 residues. The germline CDR1 and CDR2 sequences are WSHSY and SAAADI. V was clipped by 7 bases and J by 0 bases, with 22 bases between them. CDR3 bases: TGCGCCAGCATACCGAATGAGACAGGTCCCCACTCTGGAAACACCATATATTTT. Encoded protein: CASIPNETGPHSGNTIYF.

V gene TRBV5-1 combines with J gene TRBJ2-3, with TRBD1 as a possible D gene (5 bases). The V gene lost 5 bases and the J gene lost 1 base, with 11 bases spanning the gap. The CDR3 has 14 amino acids. Germline loops: CDR1 SGHRS, CDR2 YFSETQ. The CDR3 loop is CASSLGVGTDTQYF. CDR3 nucleotides: TGCGCCAGCAGTTTAGGGGTGGGCACAGATACGCAGTATTTT.

This clone has ten or more counts. V gene TRBV5-6 combines with J gene TRBJ1-1, with 12 bases aligning to TRBD1. There are 14 residues in the CDR3. Trimming at V came to 4 bases and at J to 8 bases, leaving 6 bases not matched to a gene. The germline V gene encodes CDR1 SGHDT and CDR2 YYEEEE. CDR3 protein: CASSPGTGGEEAFF. CDR3 DNA: TGTGCCAGCAGCCCGGGGACAGGGGGCGAGGAAGCTTTCTTT. The full variable domain, rest sourced from reference TRBV5-6 and TRBJ1-1, is DAGVTQSPTHLIKTRGQQVTLRCSPKSGHDTVSWYQQALGQGPQFIFQYYEEEERQRGNFPDRFSGHQFPNYSSELNVNALLLGDSALYLCASSPGTGGEEAFFGQGTRLTVV.

This sequence joins TRBV30 and TRBJ2-5, with TRBD2 matching over 13 bases. The end of the DNA is better explained by TRBJ2-7, so the J call may be wrong. CDR3 length: 17 amino acids. CDR1 and CDR2 (germline): GTSNPN, SVGIG (reference sequence). DNA of the CDR3: TGTGCCTGGAGTGCATCCGGGACTAGCGGGGTGAGGTACGAGCAGTACTTC. Residues: CAWSASGTSGVRYEQYF.

The chain joins TRBV28 to TRBJ2-5; D might be TRBD1 (6 bases). Trimming removed 2 bases at V and 5 bases at J, with 6 bases between. Germline assignment: CDR1 MDHEN and CDR2 SYDVKM. This CDR3 is built from 12 residues. DNA for the CDR3: TGTGCCAGCAGTTTAAGGGGGGAGACCCAGTACTTC. It codes for CASSLRGETQYF.

The CDR3, as DNA: TGTGCCAGCAGTAACTCTCGCCTCACAGGGATTGATGGCTACACCTTC. Amino acid sequence: CASSNSRLTGIDGYTF. V and J are TRBV28 and TRBJ1-2; the D gene is possibly TRBD1 (6 bases). Per germline, CDR1 MDHEN and CDR2 SYDVKM. The CDR3 spans 16 residues. V shed 5 bases and J shed 6 bases, with 22 bases lying between them.

The rearrangement joins TRBV5-1 to TRBJ2-5, with TRBD2 matching 7 bases. The CDR3 is made up of 14 amino acids. Trimming took 2 bases from V and 5 from J; bases not matched to a gene: 6. CDR1 SGHRS and CDR2 YFSETQ come from the germline V gene. CDR3 sequence: CASSLSGIAETQYF. The CDR3, as DNA: TGCGCCAGCAGCTTAAGCGGGATAGCCGAGACCCAGTACTTC.

V and J are TRBV5-4 and TRBJ1-1; tentative D call: TRBD1 (5 bases). Deletions cut 9 bases from V and 1 base from J, with 16 bases between. CDR3 length: 14 residues. Germline CDR1 SGHNT, CDR2 YYREEE (reference sequence). CDR3 sequence: CATELRGQNTEAFF. The DNA for the CDR3 is TGTGCCACCGAGCTTAGGGGCCAGAACACTGAAGCTTTCTTT.

The V call is TRBV28, the J call TRBJ2-7, with TRBD2 identical over 7 bases. The CDR3 extends over 13 amino acids. The junction had 4 bases not matched to a gene; V was cut back by 3 bases and J by 5 bases. Germline V gene sequence: CDR1 MDHEN, CDR2 SYDVKM. The CDR3 DNA follows: TGTGCCAGCAGTTTGCGGGGGATCCACGAGCAGTACTTC. Amino acids: CASSLRGIHEQYF.

This chain joins TRBV6-5 and TRBJ1-1; TRBD1 agrees at 8 bases. Germline assignment: CDR1 MNHEY and CDR2 SVGAGI. Unmatched junction bases numbered 14, after V lost 2 bases and J lost 9 bases. The CDR3 length is 16 residues. The DNA of the CDR3 is TGTGCCAGCAGTTACCTCACAGGGACAGGAAAAGGACAAGCTTTCTTT. As protein: CASSYLTGTGKGQAFF.

V and J are TRBV6-1 and TRBJ2-3, with D perhaps TRBD1 (6 bases). The germline V gene has CDR1 MNHNS and CDR2 SASEGT. The CDR3 totals 15 residues. Between the trimmed V and J ends, which lost 0 bases and 2 bases, there was a span of 9 bases. CDR3 residues: CASSEARGTTDTQYF. In nucleotides, the CDR3 is TGTGCCAGCAGTGAAGCCAGGGGAACCACAGATACGCAGTATTTT.

A note on this clone: Other DNA sequences in this sample translate to the same CDR3. The chain carries TRBV27 and TRBJ2-7; TRBD1 is a possible D gene (5 bases). V was clipped by 6 bases and J by 4 bases, with 16 bases between them. The CDR3 contains 14 residues. Germline assignment: CDR1 MNHEY and CDR2 SMNVEV (reference sequence). CDR3 sequence (DNA): TGTGCCAGCAGCTTAAGGGGTACGGCTTACGAGCAGTACTTC. The encoded protein is CASSLRGTAYEQYF.

This chain links TRBV27 with TRBJ1-2, with 9 bases identical to TRBD1. The V segment lost 6 bases and the J segment 1 base; nucleotides outside the gene matches: 15. CDR1 is MNHEY and CDR2 is SMNVEV in the germline V gene (reference sequence). The CDR3 sequence is 18 residues long. The CDR3 sequence is CASSLRTRDRDINYGYTF. Written as DNA, the CDR3 is TGTGCCAGCAGCTTACGGACCCGGGACAGGGACATTAACTATGGCTACACCTTC.

The genes are TRBV10-1 and TRBJ1-3, with D possibly TRBD1 on 5 matching bases. V was trimmed by 6 bases and J by 0 bases, leaving 12 bases between them. The CDR3 runs to 15 residues. The germline gives CDR1 WNHNN, CDR2 SYGVQD (reference sequence). The CDR3 bases are TGCGCCAGCAGACAGACAGAGAGCTCTGGAAACACCATATATTTT. It translates to CASRQTESSGNTIYF.

This rearrangement joins TRBV6-1 to TRBJ1-5, with D tentatively TRBD1 (5 bases). The germline V and J ends were trimmed by 0 bases and 2 bases, with 11 bases remaining between them. There are 16 residues in the CDR3. Germline-derived CDR1 and CDR2 are MNHNS and SASEGT. CDR3 protein: CASSEAGGVGNQPQHF. The CDR3 DNA follows: TGTGCCAGCAGTGAAGCGGGAGGGGTCGGCAATCAGCCCCAGCATTTT.

The V and J genes are TRBV4-3 and TRBJ2-1, with a weak D call TRBD2 (5 bases). Per the germline V gene, CDR1 is LGHNA and CDR2 is YSLEER. The V end lost 5 bases, the J end lost 5 bases, and 22 bases lay between the germline ends. The length of the CDR3 is 17 residues. Here the CDR3 reads CASSLGSVGAVHNEQFF. In DNA, the CDR3 is TGCGCCAGCAGCTTAGGATCGGTGGGAGCGGTCCACAATGAGCAGTTCTTC.

This chain links TRBV11-2 with TRBJ2-7; D gene ambiguous. Trimming took off 2 bases at V and 5 bases at J, with 4 bases between the two ends. This CDR3 region has 11 residues. The germline V gene has CDR1 SGHAT and CDR2 FQNNGV. CDR3 protein: CASSLSHEQYF. Here the CDR3 DNA reads TGTGCCAGCAGCTTATCTCACGAGCAGTACTTC.

This clone has more than one count but fewer than ten. The chain links TRBV5-4 to TRBJ2-2; D is uncertain. CDR3 size: 13 residues. V lost 2 bases and J 5 bases, leaving 7 bases between the germline ends. Germline CDR1 and CDR2: SGHNT and YYREEE (reference sequence). CDR3 bases: TGTGCCAGCAGCTTCTCCGGGACCGGGGAGCTGTTTTTT. Amino acid sequence: CASSFSGTGELFF. Full variable domain (outside the CDR3, taken from reference TRBV5-4 and TRBJ2-2): ETGVTQSPTHLIKTRGQQVTLRCSSQSGHNTVSWYQQALGQGPQFIFQYYREEENGRGNFPPRFSGLQFPNYSSELNVNALELDDSALYLCASSFSGTGELFFGEGSRLTVL.

The chain carries TRBV15 and TRBJ1-2, with D unclear. This CDR3 has 17 amino acids. The V end lost 0 bases, the J end lost 6 bases, and 20 bases lay between the germline ends. The V gene's germline CDR1 is LNHNV and CDR2 YYDKDF (reference sequence). For the CDR3, the DNA is TGTGCCACCAGCAGAGATGGTGGAGCGACGGGAGGGAATGGCTACACCTTC. Translating gives CATSRDGGATGGNGYTF.